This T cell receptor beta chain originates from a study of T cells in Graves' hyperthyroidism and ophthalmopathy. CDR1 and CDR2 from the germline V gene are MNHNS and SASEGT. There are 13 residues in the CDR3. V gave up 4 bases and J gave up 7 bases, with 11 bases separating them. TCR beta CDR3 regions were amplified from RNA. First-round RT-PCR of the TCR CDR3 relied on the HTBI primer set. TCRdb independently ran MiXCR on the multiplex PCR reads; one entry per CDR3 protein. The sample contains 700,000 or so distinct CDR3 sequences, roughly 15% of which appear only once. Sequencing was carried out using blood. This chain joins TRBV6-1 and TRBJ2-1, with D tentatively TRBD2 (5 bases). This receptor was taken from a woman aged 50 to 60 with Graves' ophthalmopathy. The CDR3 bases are TGTGCCAGCAGTGTAATAGAGGGAAATGAGCAGTTCTTC. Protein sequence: CASSVIEGNEQFF.